The 18 T cell receptor beta chains below come from one sample, sequenced in a study of blood T cell repertoires in COVID-19. Some clones are missing from TCRdb's copy, which holds only in-frame ones; the method was immunoSEQ multiplex PCR. The sample yields about 140,000 clones, 80% to 90% seen once. Source material: PBMCs or T cells enriched from blood (not recorded which). The origin of the receptors is a man aged 45-60 years who had recovered from COVID-19.

The rearrangement links TRBV7-8 to TRBJ2-3; D possibly corresponds to TRBD2 (6 bases). The germline V gene has CDR1 SGHVS and CDR2 FQNEAQ. V was clipped by 5 bases and J by 1 base, with 13 bases between them. This CDR3 comprises 15 residues. The CDR3, as DNA: TGTGCCAGCAGCAAACTAGCTTCTCGCACAGATACGCAGTATTTT. Its translation: CASSKLASRTDTQYF.

This clone was observed a single time. The chain combines TRBV5-6 with TRBJ2-7; 8 bases line up with TRBD2. Germline CDR1 reads SGHDT; CDR2 reads YYEEEE. The trim removed 0 bases at V and 4 bases at J, leaving 3 bases unmatched. The CDR3 extends over 14 amino acids. The CDR3: CASSLGLALYEQYV. The CDR3 region has the DNA TGTGCCAGCAGCTTGGGACTAGCGTTGTACGAGCAGTACGTC.

This rearrangement joins TRBV18 to TRBJ2-3; 11 positions match TRBD2. The CDR3 is 16 amino acids. The trim removed 4 bases at V and 1 base at J, leaving 4 bases unmatched. The V gene's germline CDR1 is KGHSH and CDR2 LQKENI. The DNA for the CDR3 is TGTGCCAGCTCACTCACTAGCGGGAGCGGCACAGATACGCAGTATTTT. Its protein product is CASSLTSGSGTDTQYF.

The V and J genes are TRBV28 and TRBJ2-1; TRBD2 aligns across 7 bases. Germline values: CDR1 MDHEN, CDR2 SYDVKM. CDR3 length: 17 amino acids. After removal of 2 bases from V and 4 bases from J, the junction contained 11 bases not matched to a gene. The CDR3, as DNA: TGTGCCAGCAGTTTACCCACAAGCGGGACCCTTTACAATGAGCAGTTCTTC. Protein: CASSLPTSGTLYNEQFF.

The chain employs TRBV6-5 and TRBJ1-2; TRBD1 agrees at 10 bases. The germline V gene has CDR1 MNHEY and CDR2 SVGAGI. CDR3 length: 14 residues. J gave up 8 bases and V 5 bases, and 8 bases lay outside the gene matches. The CDR3 DNA follows: TGTGCCAGCAGTACCCGACAGGGGGCGGAGGGCTACACCTTC. As protein: CASSTRQGAEGYTF.

V and J are TRBV6-5 and TRBJ1-1; D ambiguous. The V end lost 0 bases, the J end lost 10 bases, and 12 bases lay between the germline ends. The CDR3 consists of 13 residues. Germline lookup yields CDR1 MNHEY and CDR2 SVGAGI. CDR3 sequence: CASSYSRGPRAFF. The DNA of the CDR3 is TGTGCCAGCAGTTACTCGAGAGGCCCACGAGCTTTCTTT.

The chain combines TRBV24-1 with TRBJ2-3, with 11 positions matching TRBD2. Germline V gene data show CDR1 as KGHDR and CDR2 as SFDVKD. The length of the CDR3 is 17 residues. Losses at the gene ends were 1 base for V and 0 bases for J; bases not matched to a gene: 2. The CDR3 loop reads CATSDFWTSGSTDTQYF. In DNA, the CDR3 is TGTGCCACCAGTGATTTTTGGACTAGCGGGAGCACAGATACGCAGTATTTT.

V is TRBV4-2 and J is TRBJ1-1; D perhaps matches TRBD1 (6 bases). The germline V gene encodes CDR1 LGHNA and CDR2 YNFKEQ. The CDR3 has 16 residues. V was clipped by 3 bases and J by 4 bases, with 18 bases between them. As DNA, the CDR3 is TGTGCCAGCAGCCAGGCCAAACAGGGTAGAGGCACTGAAGCTTTCTTT. Encoded protein: CASSQAKQGRGTEAFF.

This rearrangement joins TRBV7-6 to TRBJ1-2, with D unclear. V was pared by 5 bases and J by 3 bases, with 13 bases between. Germline CDR1 reads SGHVS; CDR2 reads FNYEAQ. CDR3 length: 14 residues. CDR3 DNA sequence: TGTGCCAGCAGCCCACAAGAAGTTGACTATGGCTACACCTTC. It yields the protein CASSPQEVDYGYTF. The full variable domain, with the rest looked up from reference TRBV7-6 and TRBJ1-2, is GAGVSQSPRYKVTKRGQDVALRCDPISGHVSLYWYRQALGQGPEFLTYFNYEAQQDKSGLPNDRFSAERPEGSISTLTIQRTEQRDSAMYRCASSPQEVDYGYTFGSGTRLTVV.

The chain recombines TRBV28 with TRBJ1-2; D perhaps matches TRBD1 (6 bases). Germline assignment: CDR1 MDHEN and CDR2 SYDVKM. The CDR3 has 15 amino acids. Trimming took off 5 bases at V and 3 bases at J, with 16 bases between the two ends. The CDR3 reads CASSPRGRGDYGYTF. DNA of the CDR3: TGTGCCAGCAGTCCTCGGGGCAGGGGCGACTATGGCTACACCTTC.

V usage is TRBV18 and J usage is TRBJ1-1, with 7 bases that match TRBD1. The J segment lost 2 bases and the V segment lost 3 bases, leaving 9 bases of the junction unmatched. This CDR3 region has 16 residues. Germline V CDR1 and CDR2: KGHSH, LQKENI. The CDR3 protein is CASSPTSTGPNTEAFF. The CDR3 DNA is TGTGCCAGCTCACCGACCTCGACAGGGCCCAACACTGAAGCTTTCTTT.

Of note for this clone: Other DNA sequences within the sample encode an identical CDR3. The CDR3 sequence: CASSPQLNTEAFF. Here the CDR3 DNA reads TGTGCCAGCTCACCACAACTAAACACTGAAGCTTTCTTT. The rearrangement joins TRBV18 to TRBJ1-1; D unclear. The CDR3 sequence is 13 residues long. V was pared by 1 base and J by 2 bases, with 5 bases between. Germline V gene data show CDR1 as KGHSH and CDR2 as LQKENI.

The CDR3 is CATSRGTGGRTGGANVLTF. The CDR3 nucleotides are TGTGCCACCAGCAGAGGGACAGGAGGTCGCACTGGGGGGGCCAACGTCCTGACTTTC. The chain employs TRBV15 and TRBJ2-6, with 7 bases identical to TRBD1. With 1 base clipped from V and 4 bases from J, the junction kept 13 bases outside the gene matches. The CDR3 runs 19 residues. CDR1 and CDR2 (germline): LNHNV, YYDKDF (reference sequence). The whole variable domain, remainder taken from reference TRBV15 and TRBJ2-6, is DAMVIQNPRYQVTQFGKPVTLSCSQTLNHNVMYWYQQKSSQAPKLLFHYYDKDFNNEADTPDNFQSRRPNTSFCFLDIRSPGLGDTAMYLCATSRGTGGRTGGANVLTFGAGSRLTVL.

The CDR3 DNA reads as TGCGCCAGCAGCCCAAATTTCCTGAGGACAGGAGACTATGGCTACACCTTC. Translated: CASSPNFLRTGDYGYTF. The rearrangement links TRBV4-3 to TRBJ1-2, with 7 bases that match TRBD1. The CDR3 has 17 amino acids. The V segment lost 4 bases and the J segment 3 bases; nucleotides outside the gene matches: 14. The germline CDR1 and CDR2 sequences are LGHNA and YSLEER.

The chain uses TRBV11-1 and TRBJ2-1; 8 bases are a match to TRBD2. V lost 1 base, J lost 2 bases, and 1 base stayed unmatched. The CDR3 contains 15 residues. Germline CDR1 is SGHAT and CDR2 is FQDESV (reference sequence). The CDR3 DNA reads as TGTGCCAGCAGCTTAGTAGCGGGAACCTACAATGAGCAGTTCTTC. It specifies CASSLVAGTYNEQFF.

This clone was seen a few times. The chain is built from TRBV10-1 and TRBJ2-7; D unclear. The V gene lost 4 bases and the J gene lost 3 bases, with 13 bases spanning the gap. Germline CDR1 WNHNN, CDR2 SYGVQD (reference sequence). The CDR3 loop spans 14 amino acids. This CDR3 is CASSGFEVDYEQYV. Written as DNA, the CDR3 is TGCGCCAGCAGTGGTTTTGAGGTGGACTACGAGCAGTACGTC.

This clone has only a few counts. This chain joins TRBV3-1 (or the pseudogene TRBV3-2) and TRBJ1-6; D is possibly TRBD1 (6 bases). Trimming pared 2 bases from V and 11 bases from J, leaving 13 bases between. Germline V gives CDR1 LGHDT, CDR2 YNNKEL (reference sequence). The CDR3 length is 14 residues. The CDR3 DNA reads TGTGCCAGCAGCCAACCACAGGGCCAGGCACCCCTCCACTTT. It is translated as CASSQPQGQAPLHF.

This chain links TRBV6-2 or TRBV6-3 with TRBJ2-1; maybe TRBD1 (6 bases). V was pared by 7 bases and J by 9 bases, with 22 bases between. The CDR3 has 15 amino acids. Germline CDR1 MNHEY, CDR2 SVGEGT. CDR3 sequence (DNA): TGTGCCAGCACCCCGGGTCAGGGGCCCCTGGGTGAGCAGTTCTTC. Translation gives CASTPGQGPLGEQFF.